The present entry profiles one T cell receptor (beta chain) with its context. This CDR3 spans 13 amino acids. Germline CDR1 and CDR2: SNHLY and FYNNEI. Trimming stripped 6 bases from V and 6 bases from J, with 15 bases between. This sample is part of a study of CD8 T cells in Susac syndrome. An input of about 0.5 to 1 ug of RNA was subjected to reverse transcription using random hexamers. The CDR3 of TCR beta was amplified by immunoSEQ multiplex PCR across 54 Vbeta and 13 Jbeta. TCRdb called the immunoSEQ multiplex PCR reads again in MiXCR, with one record for every CDR3 protein. The sample consists of a few hundred thousand distinct CDR3 sequences, around 89% of them appearing once. TEMRA cells were enriched by FACS, while CD8+ and CD4+ T cells were obtained through a negative isolation that was performed magnetically.

The sequence was collected from a human donor with multiple sclerosis. The chain is built from TRBV2 and TRBJ2-7; D is unclear. Specimen: CD8+ T cells from PBMCs. In DNA, the CDR3 is TGTGCCAGCAGGCTAACCGGGCCGCTCGAGCAGTACTTC. Translation gives CASRLTGPLEQYF.